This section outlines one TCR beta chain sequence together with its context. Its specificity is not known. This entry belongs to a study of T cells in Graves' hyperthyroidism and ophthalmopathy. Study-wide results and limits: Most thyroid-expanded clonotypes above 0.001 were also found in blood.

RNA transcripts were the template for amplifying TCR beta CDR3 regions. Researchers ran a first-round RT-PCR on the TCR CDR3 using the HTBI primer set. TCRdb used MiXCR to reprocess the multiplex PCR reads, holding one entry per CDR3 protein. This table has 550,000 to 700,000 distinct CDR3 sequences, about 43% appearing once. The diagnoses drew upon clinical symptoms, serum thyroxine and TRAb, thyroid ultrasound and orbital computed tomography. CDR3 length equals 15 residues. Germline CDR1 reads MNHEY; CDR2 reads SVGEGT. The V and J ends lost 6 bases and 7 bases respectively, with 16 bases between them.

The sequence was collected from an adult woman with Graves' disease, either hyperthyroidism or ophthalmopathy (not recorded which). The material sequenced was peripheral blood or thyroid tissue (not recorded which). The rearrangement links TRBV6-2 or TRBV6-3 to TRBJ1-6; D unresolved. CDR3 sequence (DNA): TGTGCCAGCAGCCATCTCGGCCCGGCGAATTCACCCCTCCACTTT. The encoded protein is CASSHLGPANSPLHF.